The 29 T cell receptor beta chains below come from one sample, sequenced in a study of blood T cell repertoires in COVID-19. TCRdb's table, derived via immunoSEQ multiplex PCR, lists solely in-frame clones and lacks some. The data show more than 100,000 clones, with around 82% seen just once and 1.4% to 1.5% held by the top ten. The specimen sequenced was peripheral blood. The source of these receptors is a man in his sixties with acute or convalescent COVID-19.

This chain links TRBV18 with TRBJ1-2, with 7 bases that match TRBD1. The CDR3 length is 13 residues. The V gene end was trimmed by 4 bases and the J gene end by 8 bases; junction bases not matched to a gene: 7. Germline V CDR1 and CDR2: KGHSH, LQKENI. In nucleotides, the CDR3 is TGTGCCAGCTCACTCAAAACAGGGGCGGGCTACACCTTC. It is translated as CASSLKTGAGYTF.

V is TRBV21-1 and J is TRBJ1-2; TRBD1 is the table's D call and was not checked against the DNA. TRBV21-1 is marked as a pseudogene. This CDR3 is built from 14 residues. This chain's CDR3 is CASSKDIEQGGYTF. CDR3 in DNA: TGTGCCAGCAGCAAAGACATAGAACAGGGTGGCTACACCTTC.

The chain is built from TRBV5-4 and TRBJ2-1; D may be TRBD2 (5 bases). The CDR3 contains 15 residues. The germline V and J ends were trimmed by 4 bases and 0 bases, with 11 bases remaining between them. CDR1 and CDR2 from the germline V gene are SGHNT and YYREEE (reference sequence). For the CDR3, the DNA is TGTGCCAGCAGCCCCGACTACAGCTCCTACAATGAGCAGTTCTTC. This gives the protein CASSPDYSSYNEQFF.

The chain recombines TRBV19 with TRBJ1-1; 8 nucleotides match TRBD1. The V segment lost 1 base and the J segment 6 bases; nucleotides outside the gene matches: 13. This CDR3 is 17 amino acids long. Looked up from germline, CDR1 is LNHDA and CDR2 is SQIVND (reference sequence). The CDR3 region is CASSIGGDRSKVSEAFF. CDR3 sequence (DNA): TGTGCCAGTAGTATAGGCGGGGACAGGTCTAAGGTATCTGAAGCTTTCTTT.

The chain has TRBV6-5 and TRBJ1-1, with D possibly being TRBD1 (6 bases). The length of the CDR3 is 13 residues. The V gene lost 6 bases and the J gene lost 1 base, with 9 bases spanning the gap. Germline CDR1 and CDR2: MNHEY and SVGAGI. CDR3 in amino acids: CASSGQQNTEAFF. The CDR3 region has the DNA TGTGCCAGCAGCGGACAGCAGAACACTGAAGCTTTCTTT.

This chain connects TRBV11-2 to TRBJ2-3, with D possibly matching TRBD2 (6 bases). The germline V and J ends were trimmed by 3 bases and 0 bases, with 7 bases remaining between them. Germline lookup yields CDR1 SGHAT and CDR2 FQNNGV. There are 14 residues in the CDR3. DNA of the CDR3: TGTGCCAGCAGCTTTGGGACTAGCACAGATACGCAGTATTTT. This sequence encodes CASSFGTSTDTQYF.

The CDR3 nucleotides read TGTGCCATCAGTGTGTGGACAGGGGGCTTATACGAGCAGTACTTC. It codes for CAISVWTGGLYEQYF. The gene calls are TRBV10-3 and TRBJ2-7, with 11 bases lining up with TRBD1. The CDR3 has 15 amino acids. Losses at the gene ends were 4 bases for V and 4 bases for J; bases not matched to a gene: 6. From germline, CDR1 is ENHRY and CDR2 SYGVKD.

This chain joins TRBV27 and TRBJ2-5; 7 bases are a match to TRBD1. Losses at the gene ends were 2 bases for V and 5 bases for J; bases not matched to a gene: 5. The CDR3 contains 14 residues. Germline V gene data show CDR1 as MNHEY and CDR2 as SMNVEV (reference sequence). Here the CDR3 reads CASSLSRGYETQYF. CDR3 nucleotides: TGTGCCAGCAGTTTAAGCAGGGGGTACGAGACCCAGTACTTC.

This chain uses TRBV5-1 with TRBJ2-7; D possibly corresponds to TRBD1 (6 bases). V was pared by 1 base and J by 3 bases, with 20 bases between. The V gene's germline CDR1 is SGHRS and CDR2 YFSETQ. This CDR3 is 17 amino acids long. In DNA, the CDR3 is TGCGCCAGCAGCTTGATTCGAACCCCGGGACAAAGCTACGAGCAGTACTTC. Residues: CASSLIRTPGQSYEQYF.

Concerning this clone itself: At one boundary the junction diverges from the germline segment, which might be a read error. V is TRBV9 and J is TRBJ1-2; 10 bases map to TRBD1. In germline, CDR1 is SGDLS, CDR2 YYNGEE. This CDR3 is built from 13 residues. CDR3 residues: CASSGSGTGDSAF. The CDR3 DNA reads TGTGCCAGCAGCGGATCCGGGACAGGGGATAGCGCCTTC.

The V and J genes are TRBV7-8 and TRBJ2-5; D uncertain. The CDR3 has 15 residues. Germline CDR1 is SGHVS and CDR2 is FQNEAQ. Trimming removed 3 bases from V and 1 base from J, with 12 bases in between. The CDR3 loop reads CASSFILGVQETQYF. The CDR3 bases are TGTGCCAGCAGCTTTATATTGGGCGTCCAAGAGACCCAGTACTTC.

The CDR3: CASSDVAGYYNEQFF. CDR3 nucleotides: TGCGCCAGCAGTGATGTAGCGGGATACTACAATGAGCAGTTCTTC. The chain combines TRBV10-2 with TRBJ2-1; 8 positions agree with TRBD2. With V trimmed by 3 bases and J by 3 bases, 4 bases remained unmatched. The CDR3 totals 15 residues. Germline assignment: CDR1 WSHSY and CDR2 SAAADI.

The chain couples TRBV5-1 to TRBJ1-1; a possible D gene is TRBD1 (6 bases). The CDR3 has 15 residues. The germline gives CDR1 SGHRS, CDR2 YFSETQ. The V end lost 3 bases, the J end lost 2 bases, and 14 bases lay between the germline ends. CDR3 in DNA: TGCGCCAGCAGCTACTCCGGGACACTAAACACTGAAGCTTTCTTT. This gives the protein CASSYSGTLNTEAFF.

This chain uses TRBV19 with TRBJ1-5; possibly TRBD1 for D (5 bases). V lost 0 bases, J lost 7 bases, and 13 bases lay in between. CDR1 is LNHDA and CDR2 is SQIVND in the germline V gene (reference sequence). The CDR3 is made up of 15 amino acids. CDR3 loop: CASSIDWTPHQPQHF. The CDR3 DNA sequence: TGTGCCAGTAGTATAGATTGGACACCTCACCAGCCCCAGCATTTT.

The V call is TRBV14, the J call TRBJ2-7; 8 nucleotides match TRBD2. The trim removed 2 bases at V and 0 bases at J, leaving 9 bases unmatched. The germline CDR1 and CDR2 sequences are SGHDN and FVKESK. The CDR3 contains 17 residues. CDR3 region: CASSQRAGRAGSYEQYF. DNA of the CDR3: TGTGCCAGCAGCCAACGCGCCGGGAGGGCTGGCTCCTACGAGCAGTACTTC.

V is TRBV5-1 and J is TRBJ1-3; maybe TRBD1 (6 bases). From germline, CDR1 is SGHRS and CDR2 YFSETQ. This CDR3 is 17 amino acids long. V was pared by 1 base and J by 12 bases, with 26 bases between. The CDR3 DNA reads TGCGCCAGCAGCTTGACCGGACAGCTTATATCTGGAAAAGGCATATATTTT. It is translated as CASSLTGQLISGKGIYF.

J is TRBJ2-7 and V is TRBV24-1, with 9 bases identical to TRBD2. V was clipped by 3 bases and J by 6 bases; unmatched bases: 8. There are 15 residues in the CDR3. Germline CDR1 KGHDR, CDR2 SFDVKD. The CDR3 spells CATSDPSGGRVEQYF. The CDR3 region has the DNA TGTGCCACCAGTGATCCCAGTGGCGGGAGGGTCGAGCAGTACTTC.

The genes are TRBV5-1 and TRBJ2-1; 13 bases are a match to TRBD2. After removal of 4 bases from V and 4 bases from J, the junction contained 5 bases not matched to a gene. From germline, CDR1 is SGHRS and CDR2 YFSETQ. CDR3 length equals 16 residues. The CDR3 region has the DNA TGCGCCAGCAGCGCTGGACTAGCGGGGGAATACAATGAGCAGTTCTTC. Amino acids: CASSAGLAGEYNEQFF.

This clone was counted only a few times. The J gene is TRBJ1-5, the V gene TRBV7-8; TRBD1 agrees at 8 bases. The length of the CDR3 is 15 residues. V was pared by 2 bases and J by 3 bases, with 3 bases of the junction left unmatched. Per the germline V gene, CDR1 is SGHVS and CDR2 is FQNEAQ. In DNA, the CDR3 is TGTGCCAGCAGCTTAACAGGGGGACTCAATCAGCCCCAGCATTTT. This sequence encodes CASSLTGGLNQPQHF.

The CDR3 coding sequence is TGTGCCAGCAGTCCGGGACTCCACACAGATACGCAGTATTTT. It is translated as CASSPGLHTDTQYF. The rearrangement joins TRBV6-5 to TRBJ2-3, with D tentatively TRBD2 (6 bases). Trimming stripped 5 bases from V and 2 bases from J, with 11 bases between. The CDR3 runs to 14 residues. Germline V lookup: CDR1 MNHEY, CDR2 SVGAGI.

This chain links TRBV5-1 with TRBJ1-3; TRBD1 is a possible D gene (6 bases). CDR1 and CDR2 (germline): SGHRS, YFSETQ. Trimming took off 2 bases at V and 0 bases at J, with 15 bases between the two ends. This CDR3 is 17 amino acids long. The chain's CDR3 is CASSLLFTGHSGNTIYF. CDR3 bases: TGCGCCAGCAGCTTACTATTTACAGGGCACTCTGGAAACACCATATATTTT.

The V call is TRBV11-2, the J call TRBJ1-4; a possible D gene is TRBD1 (6 bases). V was shortened by 5 bases and J by 0 bases, with 7 bases between the two germline ends. CDR3 length: 14 amino acids. Per germline, CDR1 SGHAT and CDR2 FQNNGV. The CDR3 DNA reads TGTGCCAGCAGCCGACAGGCAACTAATGAAAAACTGTTTTTT. It translates to CASSRQATNEKLFF.

V usage is TRBV24-1 and J usage is TRBJ2-1; a possible D gene is TRBD2 (5 bases). V lost 4 bases to trimming and J lost 3 bases, with 15 bases between them. CDR3 length equals 16 residues. Germline CDR1 is KGHDR and CDR2 is SFDVKD. This CDR3 is CATSDQGLPGYNEQFF. CDR3 sequence (DNA): TGTGCCACCAGTGACCAAGGACTCCCAGGCTACAATGAGCAGTTCTTC.

The V call is TRBV5-1, the J call TRBJ2-2; 8 bases line up with TRBD2. J was trimmed by 5 bases and V by 3 bases; bases with no gene match: 3. The CDR3 is made up of 14 amino acids. In germline, CDR1 is SGHRS, CDR2 YFSETQ. The CDR3 loop is CASSSAGVTGELFF. The CDR3 DNA reads TGCGCCAGCAGCTCAGCGGGAGTTACCGGGGAGCTGTTTTTT.

The chain uses TRBV7-8 and TRBJ1-1, with 7 positions matching TRBD1. The V gene end was trimmed by 3 bases and the J gene end by 1 base; junction bases not matched to a gene: 2. Germline CDR1 SGHVS, CDR2 FQNEAQ. This CDR3 region has 14 residues. CDR3 loop: CASSLTGPNTEAFF. CDR3 nucleotide sequence: TGTGCCAGCAGCTTGACAGGGCCGAACACTGAAGCTTTCTTT.

The chain employs TRBV5-1 and TRBJ2-7; the D gene is possibly TRBD1 (5 bases). Trimming left V 0 bases short and J 3 bases short, with 10 bases between. Germline V gene sequence: CDR1 SGHRS, CDR2 YFSETQ. The CDR3 runs 14 residues. The CDR3 reads CASSLDQGLYEQYF. CDR3 bases: TGCGCCAGCAGCTTGGATCAGGGCCTCTACGAGCAGTACTTC. The whole variable domain, remainder taken from reference TRBV5-1 and TRBJ2-7, is KAGVTQTPRYLIKTRGQQVTLSCSPISGHRSVSWYQQTPGQGLQFLFEYFSETQRNKGNFPGRFSGRQFSNSRSEMNVSTLELGDSALYLCASSLDQGLYEQYFGPGTRLTVT.

The chain has TRBV7-6 and TRBJ2-2, with D tentatively TRBD2 (6 bases). Germline V gives CDR1 SGHVS, CDR2 FNYEAQ. The CDR3 spans 14 residues. The V and J ends lost 0 bases and 6 bases respectively, with 8 bases between them. The chain's CDR3 is CASSLATSPGELFF. The DNA of the CDR3 is TGTGCCAGCAGCTTAGCCACTAGCCCCGGGGAGCTGTTTTTT.

The chain employs TRBV5-5 and TRBJ2-1, with 10 bases lining up with TRBD2. CDR3 length: 15 amino acids. Germline V gives CDR1 SGHKS, CDR2 YYEKEE (reference sequence). V gave up 0 bases and J gave up 4 bases; unmatched junction bases: 1. The CDR3 DNA is TGTGCCAGCAGCTTGGAAGCGGGGGGGTACAATGAGCAGTTCTTC. The encoded protein is CASSLEAGGYNEQFF.

The chain joins TRBV19 to TRBJ2-2; possibly TRBD1 for D (5 bases). The CDR3 runs 16 residues. Trimming removed 6 bases at V and 1 base at J, with 15 bases between. Germline CDR1 is LNHDA and CDR2 is SQIVND (reference sequence). The CDR3 DNA reads TGTGCCAGTAGCCTACAGGACACCTTGAACACCGGGGAGCTGTTTTTT. It translates to CASSLQDTLNTGELFF. The full variable domain, with the rest looked up from reference TRBV19 and TRBJ2-2, is DGGITQSPKYLFRKEGQNVTLSCEQNLNHDAMYWYRQDPGQGLRLIYYSQIVNDFQKGDIAEGYSVSREKKESFPLTVTSAQKNPTAFYLCASSLQDTLNTGELFFGEGSRLTVL.